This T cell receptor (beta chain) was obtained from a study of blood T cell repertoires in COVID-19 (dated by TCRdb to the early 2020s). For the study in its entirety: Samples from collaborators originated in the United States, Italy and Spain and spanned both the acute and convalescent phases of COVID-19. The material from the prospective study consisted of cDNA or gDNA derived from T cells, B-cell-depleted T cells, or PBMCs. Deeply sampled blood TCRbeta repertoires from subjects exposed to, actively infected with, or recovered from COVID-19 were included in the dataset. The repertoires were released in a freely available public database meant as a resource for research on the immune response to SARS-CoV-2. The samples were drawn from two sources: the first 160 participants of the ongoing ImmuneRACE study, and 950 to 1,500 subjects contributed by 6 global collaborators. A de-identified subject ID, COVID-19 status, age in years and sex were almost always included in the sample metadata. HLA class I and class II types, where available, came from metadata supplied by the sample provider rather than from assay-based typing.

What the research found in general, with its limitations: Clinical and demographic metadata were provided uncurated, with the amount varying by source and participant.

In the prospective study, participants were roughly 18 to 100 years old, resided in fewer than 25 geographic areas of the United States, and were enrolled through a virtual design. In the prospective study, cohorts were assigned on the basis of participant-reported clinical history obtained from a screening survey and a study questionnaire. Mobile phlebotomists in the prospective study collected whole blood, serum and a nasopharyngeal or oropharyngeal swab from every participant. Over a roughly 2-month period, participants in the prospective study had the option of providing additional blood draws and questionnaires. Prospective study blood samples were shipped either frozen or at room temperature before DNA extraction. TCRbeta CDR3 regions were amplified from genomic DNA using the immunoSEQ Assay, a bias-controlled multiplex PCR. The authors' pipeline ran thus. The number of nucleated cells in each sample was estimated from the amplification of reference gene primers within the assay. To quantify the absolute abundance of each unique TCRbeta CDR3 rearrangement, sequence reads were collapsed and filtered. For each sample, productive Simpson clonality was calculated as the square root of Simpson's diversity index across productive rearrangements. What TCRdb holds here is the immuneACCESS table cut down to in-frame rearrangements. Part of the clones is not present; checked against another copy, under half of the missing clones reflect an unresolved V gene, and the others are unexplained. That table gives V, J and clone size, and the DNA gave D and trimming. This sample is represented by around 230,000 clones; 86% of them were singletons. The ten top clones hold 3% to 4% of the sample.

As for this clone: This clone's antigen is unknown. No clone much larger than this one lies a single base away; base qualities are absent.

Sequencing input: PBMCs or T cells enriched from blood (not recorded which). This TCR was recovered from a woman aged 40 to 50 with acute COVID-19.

The CDR3 region: CASSEASDRGNQPQHF. The DNA sequence reads TGTGCCAGCAGTGAAGCGTCGGACAGGGGCAATCAGCCCCAGCATTTT. In this chain, TRBV6-1 is recombined with TRBJ1-5, with TRBD1 matching 8 junction bases. The CDR1 and CDR2 encoded by the germline V gene are MNHNS and SASEGT. Here V drops 0 bases and J drops 2 bases, and the junction holds 3 bases not matched to any gene. From the cysteine through the phenylalanine, the CDR3 covers 16 amino acids. The entry retains the CDR3 DNA only, 48 bases that are in frame from base 1.